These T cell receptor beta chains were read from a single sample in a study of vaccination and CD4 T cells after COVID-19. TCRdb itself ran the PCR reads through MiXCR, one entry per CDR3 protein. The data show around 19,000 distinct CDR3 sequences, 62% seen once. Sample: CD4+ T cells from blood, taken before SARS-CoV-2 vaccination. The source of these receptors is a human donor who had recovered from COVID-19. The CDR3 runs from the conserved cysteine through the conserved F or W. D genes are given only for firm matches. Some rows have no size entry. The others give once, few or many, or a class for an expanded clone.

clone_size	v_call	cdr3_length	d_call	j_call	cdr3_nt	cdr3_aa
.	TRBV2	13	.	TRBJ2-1	TGTGCCGGACAGAAGAGCTCCTACAATGAGCAGTTCTTC	CAGQKSSYNEQFF
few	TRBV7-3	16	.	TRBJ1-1	TGTGCCAGCAGCCCCGGGTCCGGGGGGCGAAACACTGAAGCTTTCTTT	CASSPGSGGRNTEAFF
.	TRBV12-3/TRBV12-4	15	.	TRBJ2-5	TGTGCCAGCAGTTTAGGCAGGGTGTTGTCAGAGACCCAGTACTTC	CASSLGRVLSETQYF
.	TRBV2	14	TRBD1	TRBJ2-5	TGTGCCAGCACCCGGAGACAGGGCCAAGAGACCCAGTACTTC	CASTRRQGQETQYF
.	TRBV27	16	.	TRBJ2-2	TGTGCCAGCAGTTTACTGGGACCCGTAGACACCGGGGAGCTGTTTTTT	CASSLLGPVDTGELFF
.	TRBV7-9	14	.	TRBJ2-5	TGTGCCAGTCGACTCGGGACTCTACAAGAGACCCAGTACTTC	CASRLGTLQETQYF
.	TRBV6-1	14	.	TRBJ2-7	TGCGCCAGCACCCCGGCGGGCTCGGTCTACGAGCAGTACTTC	CASTPAGSVYEQYF
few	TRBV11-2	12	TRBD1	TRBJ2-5	TGTGCCAGCAGCTTAAACATGGACAGGGAGTACTTC	CASSLNMDREYF
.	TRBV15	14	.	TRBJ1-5	TGTGCCACCAGGAGCGGGGGGTTTTACCAGCCCCAGCATTTT	CATRSGGFYQPQHF
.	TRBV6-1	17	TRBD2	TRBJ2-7	TGTGCCAGCAGCCCTACTCGGACTAGCGGGAGTGCAGTCGAGCAGTACTTC	CASSPTRTSGSAVEQYF
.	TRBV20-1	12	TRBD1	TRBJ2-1	TGCAGGCCGGGACAGGGCTACAATGAGCAGTTCTTC	CRPGQGYNEQFF
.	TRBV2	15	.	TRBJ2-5	TGTGCCAGCAGTGGAGGGCTGCGGGGTAGAGAGACCCAGTACTTC	CASSGGLRGRETQYF
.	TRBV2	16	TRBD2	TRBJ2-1	TGTGCCAGCAGTGAAGAGCTGCTAGCGGCCTACAATGAGCAGTTCTTC	CASSEELLAAYNEQFF
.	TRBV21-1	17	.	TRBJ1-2	TGTGCCAGCAGCAAAGTTCTATCACAGGGGCCGGTCTATGGCTACACCTTC	CASSKVLSQGPVYGYTF
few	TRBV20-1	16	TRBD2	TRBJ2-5	TGCAGTGCCGATCCCCTTGGACTAGCGGGAGTCCAGACCCAGTACTTC	CSADPLGLAGVQTQYF
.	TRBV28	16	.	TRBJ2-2	TGTGCCAGCAGAGGGTCAGTTGCGTCGAACACCGGGGAGCTGTTTTTT	CASRGSVASNTGELFF
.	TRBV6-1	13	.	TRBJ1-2	TGTGCCGCCACCCCGAGGTCCGGGGTCGGCTACACCTTC	CAATPRSGVGYTF
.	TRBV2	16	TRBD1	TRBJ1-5	TGTGCCAGCACCCGACAGGGTCCATATAGCAATCAGCCCCAGCATTTT	CASTRQGPYSNQPQHF
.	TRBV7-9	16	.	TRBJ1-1	TGTGCCAGCAGCTTAGCCAGGGGCTCTTTGAGCACTGAAGCTTTCTTT	CASSLARGSLSTEAFF
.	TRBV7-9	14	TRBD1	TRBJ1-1	TGTGCCAGCAGCTTAAGTCCAGGGGGCACTGAAGCTTTCTTT	CASSLSPGGTEAFF
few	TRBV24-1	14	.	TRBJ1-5	TGTGCCACCAGTGGTATTGGCCCCAATCAGCCCCAGCATTTT	CATSGIGPNQPQHF
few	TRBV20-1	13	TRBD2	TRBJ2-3	TGCAGTGCAAGACTAGCGTTTACAGATACGCAGTATTTT	CSARLAFTDTQYF
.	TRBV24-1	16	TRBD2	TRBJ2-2	TGTGCCACCAGCCTAGGGACTAGCGGGAGACACGGGGAGCTGTTTTTT	CATSLGTSGRHGELFF
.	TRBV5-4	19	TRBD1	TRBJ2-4	TGTGCCAGCAGCTTAAAAGGGGGACAGGGGCAGGGCGGCAAAAACATTCAGTACTTC	CASSLKGGQGQGGKNIQYF
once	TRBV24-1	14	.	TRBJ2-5	TGTGCCACCAGGGAAGGGGGGCACCAAGAGACCCAGTACTTC	CATREGGHQETQYF
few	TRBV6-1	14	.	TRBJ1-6	TGTGCCAGCAGTGAAGTCGTCGGCAATTCACCCCTCCACTTT	CASSEVVGNSPLHF
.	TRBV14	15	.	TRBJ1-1	TGTGCCAGCAGCCCAGACTTCCCGCAGGGCACTGAAGCTTTCTTT	CASSPDFPQGTEAFF
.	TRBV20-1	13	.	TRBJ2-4	TGCAGTGCTAGAGAACCAATCGGAAACATTCAGTACTTC	CSAREPIGNIQYF
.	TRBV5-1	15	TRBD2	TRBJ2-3	TGCGCCAGCAGCTTGGGGGGGGGTCTGCCAGATACGCAGTATTTT	CASSLGGGLPDTQYF
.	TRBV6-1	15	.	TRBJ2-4	TGTGCCAGCAGTGAAGCCCCGGACGTCAAAAACATTCAGTACTTC	CASSEAPDVKNIQYF
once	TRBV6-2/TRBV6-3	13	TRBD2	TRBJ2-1	TGTGCCAGCCAAGAAGCGGGAGTCCCTGAGCAGTTCTTC	CASQEAGVPEQFF
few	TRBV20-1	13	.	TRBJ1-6	TGCAGTGCTAGAGCGCCAGGGGATTCACCCCTCCACTTT	CSARAPGDSPLHF
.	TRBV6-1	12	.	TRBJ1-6	TGTGCCAGCCAGGCAGACTCTTCACCCCTCCACTTT	CASQADSSPLHF
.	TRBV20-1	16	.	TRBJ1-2	TGCAGTGCTAGAGAACGACCAAATGGTATTAACTATGGCTACACCTTC	CSARERPNGINYGYTF
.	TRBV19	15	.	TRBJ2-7	TGTGCCAGTAGTTTTACCGGACGACGGGGGTACGAGCAGTACTTC	CASSFTGRRGYEQYF
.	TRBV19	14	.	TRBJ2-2	TGTGCCAGTAGGATGGAGGTGAGCACCGGGGAGCTGTTTTTT	CASRMEVSTGELFF
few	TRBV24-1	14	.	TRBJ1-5	TGTGCCACCCCGGGCAGGGGTGGGCCTCAGCCCCAGCATTTT	CATPGRGGPQPQHF
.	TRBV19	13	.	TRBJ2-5	TGTGCCAGTAGTATAGATCGTTTCAAGACCCAGTACTTC	CASSIDRFKTQYF
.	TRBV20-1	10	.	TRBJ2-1	TGCAGTGCTAGGTCCAATGAGCAGTTCTTC	CSARSNEQFF
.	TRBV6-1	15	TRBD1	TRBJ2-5	TGTGCCAGCAGTGAAGCTTACGACAGGGGAGAGACCCAGTACTTC	CASSEAYDRGETQYF
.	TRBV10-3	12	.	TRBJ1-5	TGTGCCACCCGGGGGCCCGATCAGCCCCAGCATTTT	CATRGPDQPQHF
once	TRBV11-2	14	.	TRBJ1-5	TGTGCCAGCAGCCTCGTCGGGGAAAATCAGCCCCAGCATTTT	CASSLVGENQPQHF
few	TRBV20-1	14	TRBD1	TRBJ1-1	TGCAGTGCTAGCCAGGGACAGATGAACACTGAAGCTTTCTTT	CSASQGQMNTEAFF
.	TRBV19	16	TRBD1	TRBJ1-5	TGTGCCAGTAGAAGGACAGGAAGAGGTAGCAATCAGCCCCAGCATTTT	CASRRTGRGSNQPQHF
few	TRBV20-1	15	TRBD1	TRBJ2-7	TGCAGTGCTAATAAACAGGGGACCCTCCCCTACGAGCAGTACTTC	CSANKQGTLPYEQYF
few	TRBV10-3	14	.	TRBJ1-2	TGTGCCATCAGTGCTATGGGCGCTAACTATGGCTACACCTTC	CAISAMGANYGYTF
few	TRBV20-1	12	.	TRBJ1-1	TGCAGTGCTTCACAGGCACCCACTGAAGCTTTCTTT	CSASQAPTEAFF
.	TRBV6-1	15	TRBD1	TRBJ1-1	TGTGCCAGCAGGATGAACAGGGGCCACAACACTGAAGCTTTCTTT	CASRMNRGHNTEAFF
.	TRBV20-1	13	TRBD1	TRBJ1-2	TGCAGTTCCCTCAGGACAGGGACTTATGGCTACACCTTC	CSSLRTGTYGYTF
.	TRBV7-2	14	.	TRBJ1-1	TGTGCCAGCAGCTTAGCTCGTGATAACACTGAAGCTTTCTTT	CASSLARDNTEAFF
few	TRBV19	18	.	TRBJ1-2	TGTGCCAGTAGTATTTGGCCCGAGGGGTTCGACTTGGTAGGCGGCTACACCTTC	CASSIWPEGFDLVGGYTF
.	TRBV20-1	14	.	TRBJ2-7	TGCAGTGCTAGTCGGCAGGGGCCTTTGGTCGAGCAGTACTTC	CSASRQGPLVEQYF
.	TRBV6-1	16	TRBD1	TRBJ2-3	TGTGCCAGCAGGGAATTCGACAGGGATTGGACAGATACGCAGTATTTT	CASREFDRDWTDTQYF
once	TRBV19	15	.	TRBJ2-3	TGTGCCAGTAGTACCCGACAGGTTGGGACAGATACGCAGTATTTT	CASSTRQVGTDTQYF
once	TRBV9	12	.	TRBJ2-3	TGTGCCAGCAGCGGGAACACAGATACGCAGTATTTT	CASSGNTDTQYF
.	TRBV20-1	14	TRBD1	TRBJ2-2	TGCAGTGCTCCTAGGGACAGCAACACCGGGGAGCTGTTTTTT	CSAPRDSNTGELFF
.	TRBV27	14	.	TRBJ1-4	TGTGCCAGCAGTTTACGGGGGACTAATGAAAAACTGTTTTTT	CASSLRGTNEKLFF